These 8 T cell receptor beta chains came from one sample sequenced in a study of cytomegalovirus exposure and HLA in healthy donors. The PCR used 60 Vbeta and 13 Jbeta primers. The data were produced by immunoSEQ multiplex PCR, yet TCRdb's version contains in-frame clones alone and is incomplete. The data hold approximately 150,000 clones, with around 79% observed a single time. The specimen was PBMCs. Receptors were obtained from a man aged 45-60 years in good health and CMV-seropositive.

The chain employs TRBV27 and TRBJ1-2, with a tentative D call TRBD1 (5 bases). Trimming took 6 bases from V and 0 from J, leaving 11 bases between them. The CDR3 length is 14 residues. Germline lookup yields CDR1 MNHEY and CDR2 SMNVEV (reference sequence). CDR3 nucleotides: TGTGCCAGCAGGAAGACAGCGTCTAACTATGGCTACACCTTC. As protein: CASRKTASNYGYTF.

The genes are TRBV28 and TRBJ2-7; 10 nucleotides line up with TRBD2. Unmatched junction bases numbered 15, after V lost 4 bases and J lost 0 bases. The CDR3 runs 19 residues. Germline lookup yields CDR1 MDHEN and CDR2 SYDVKM. Written as DNA, the CDR3 is TGTGCCAGCAGTTGGCGATGGAGGACTAGCGGCTCCAGCTCCTACGAGCAGTACTTC. Translated: CASSWRWRTSGSSSYEQYF.

This clone has just one count. The chain has TRBV12-5 and TRBJ2-3; 12 bases map to TRBD2. The CDR3 length is 16 residues. Germline CDR1 LGHNT, CDR2 FRNRAP. Trimming took 1 base from V and 3 from J; bases not matched to a gene: 2. Here the CDR3 reads CASGLGLAGETDTQYF. The CDR3 DNA reads TGTGCTAGTGGTTTGGGACTAGCGGGAGAAACAGATACGCAGTATTTT.

J is TRBJ2-7 and V is TRBV29-1, with D maybe TRBD2 (6 bases). V lost 7 bases and J 3 bases, leaving 19 bases between the germline ends. The CDR3 spans 14 residues. Germline CDR1 is SQVTM and CDR2 is ANQGSEA. Here the CDR3 reads CSALKGTVGYEQYF. In nucleotides, the CDR3 is TGCAGCGCCCTGAAAGGGACTGTGGGCTACGAGCAGTACTTC.

The chain couples TRBV10-1 to TRBJ2-7, with D perhaps matching TRBD1 (5 bases). Per germline, CDR1 WNHNN and CDR2 SYGVQD (reference sequence). This CDR3 is 16 amino acids long. Trimming left V 0 bases short and J 2 bases short, with 14 bases between. The CDR3: CASSESQGHRPYEQYF. Written as DNA, the CDR3 is TGCGCCAGCAGTGAGTCGCAGGGCCATCGGCCCTACGAGCAGTACTTC.

V usage is TRBV28 and J usage is TRBJ1-5, with a tentative D call TRBD1 (6 bases). The CDR3 loop spans 14 amino acids. Germline CDR1 reads MDHEN; CDR2 reads SYDVKM. The V end lost 4 bases, the J end lost 6 bases, and 13 bases lay between the germline ends. The CDR3 DNA follows: TGTGCCAGCAGTTCCGTCAGGGGCGTTCAGCCCCAGCATTTT. Its translation is CASSSVRGVQPQHF.

V gene TRBV30 combines with J gene TRBJ1-5, with D perhaps TRBD1 (5 bases). The CDR3 is made up of 14 amino acids. Germline V gene lookup returns CDR1 GTSNPN and CDR2 SVGIG (reference sequence). V was pared by 3 bases and J by 4 bases, with 13 bases between. In DNA, the CDR3 is TGTGCCTGGAGCGTCAGGGAGGGTAATCAGCCCCAGCATTTT. Translating it yields CAWSVREGNQPQHF.

V and J are TRBV28 and TRBJ2-5; no clear D gene. V was shortened by 5 bases and J by 2 bases, with 9 bases between the two germline ends. There are 13 residues in the CDR3. Germline CDR1 is MDHEN and CDR2 is SYDVKM. The CDR3 nucleotides read TGTGCCAGCAGTCCCCGAGATCAAGAGACCCAGTACTTC. Translating it yields CASSPRDQETQYF. Drawing the rest from reference TRBV28 and TRBJ2-5, the complete variable domain is DVKVTQSSRYLVKRTGEKVFLECVQDMDHENMFWYRQDPGLGLRLIYFSYDVKMKEKGDIPEGYSVSREKKERFSLILESASTNQTSMYLCASSPRDQETQYFGPGTRLLVL.